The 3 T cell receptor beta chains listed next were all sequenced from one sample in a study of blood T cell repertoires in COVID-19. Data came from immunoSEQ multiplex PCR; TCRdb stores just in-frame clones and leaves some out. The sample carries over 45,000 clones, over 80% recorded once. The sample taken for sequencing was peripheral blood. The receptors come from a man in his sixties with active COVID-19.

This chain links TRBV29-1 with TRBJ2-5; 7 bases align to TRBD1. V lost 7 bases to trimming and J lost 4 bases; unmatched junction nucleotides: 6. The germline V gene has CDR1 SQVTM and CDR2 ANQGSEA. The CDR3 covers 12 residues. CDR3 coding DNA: TGCAGCGGAAGACAGGGAACAGAGACCCAGTACTTC. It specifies CSGRQGTETQYF.

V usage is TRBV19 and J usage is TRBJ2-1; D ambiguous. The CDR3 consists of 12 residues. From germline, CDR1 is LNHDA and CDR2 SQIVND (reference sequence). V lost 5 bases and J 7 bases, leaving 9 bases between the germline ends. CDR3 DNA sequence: TGTGCCAGTAGTGTTGCTAGAAATGAGCAGTTCTTC. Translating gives CASSVARNEQFF.

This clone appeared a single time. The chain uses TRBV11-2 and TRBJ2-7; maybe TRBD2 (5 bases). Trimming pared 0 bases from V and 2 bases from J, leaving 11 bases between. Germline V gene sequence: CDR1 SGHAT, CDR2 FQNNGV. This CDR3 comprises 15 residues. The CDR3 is CASSLDSNGAYEQYF. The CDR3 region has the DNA TGTGCCAGCAGCTTAGATAGCAACGGGGCCTACGAGCAGTACTTC.